This TCR beta chain was profiled in a study of human T cells and chemical hapten exposure. V lost 2 bases, J lost 6 bases, and 7 bases lay in between. The CDR3 has 12 amino acids. The germline V gene has CDR1 GTSNPN and CDR2 SVGIG (reference sequence). Time point noted: pre-sensitization, week 0. The treatment here: therapeutic diphenylcyclopropenone sensitization with weekly scalp DPC. TCRdb redid the calling of the RACE reads with MiXCR, one entry per CDR3 protein. The table shows around 250,000 distinct CDR3 sequences, with approximately 8.6% occurring only once. This clonotype has only one observation.

The chain recombines TRBV30 with TRBJ2-2; D is ambiguous. The sample here was whole blood, taken in connection with sensitization to the hapten diphenylcyclopropenone (DPC). The clonotype was recovered from a woman between 35 and 50 years old with alopecia areata. Some clones in this sample may be carry-over from other donors' samples. The CDR3, as DNA: TGTGCCTGGAGTTGGGCCGCCGGGGAGCTGTTTTTT. It yields the protein CAWSWAAGELFF.